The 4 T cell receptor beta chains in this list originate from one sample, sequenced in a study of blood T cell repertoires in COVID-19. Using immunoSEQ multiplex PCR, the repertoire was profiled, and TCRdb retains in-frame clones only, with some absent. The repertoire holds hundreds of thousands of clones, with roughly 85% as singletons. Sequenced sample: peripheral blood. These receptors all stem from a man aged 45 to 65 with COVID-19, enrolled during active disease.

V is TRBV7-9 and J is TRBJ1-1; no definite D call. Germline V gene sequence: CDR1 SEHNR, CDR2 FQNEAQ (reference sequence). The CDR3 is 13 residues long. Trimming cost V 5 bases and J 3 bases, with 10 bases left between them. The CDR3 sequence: CASSPLPDTEAFF. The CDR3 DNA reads TGTGCCAGCAGCCCCCTCCCGGACACTGAAGCTTTCTTT.

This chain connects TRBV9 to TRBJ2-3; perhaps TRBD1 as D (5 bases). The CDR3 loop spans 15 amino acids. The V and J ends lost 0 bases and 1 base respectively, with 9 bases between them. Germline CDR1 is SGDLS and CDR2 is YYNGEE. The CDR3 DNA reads TGTGCCAGCAGCGTAGGGCAAGGGGGCACAGATACGCAGTATTTT. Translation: CASSVGQGGTDTQYF. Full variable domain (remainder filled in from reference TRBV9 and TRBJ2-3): DSGVTQTPKHLITATGQRVTLRCSPRSGDLSVYWYQQSLDQGLQFLIQYYNGEERAKGNILERFSAQQFPDLHSELNLSSLELGDSALYFCASSVGQGGTDTQYFGPGTRLTVL.

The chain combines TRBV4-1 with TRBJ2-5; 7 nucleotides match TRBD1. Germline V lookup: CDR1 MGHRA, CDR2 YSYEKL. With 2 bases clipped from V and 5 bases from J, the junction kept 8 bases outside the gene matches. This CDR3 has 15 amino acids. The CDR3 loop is CASSQTGQAMETQYF. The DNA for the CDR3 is TGCGCCAGCAGCCAAACCGGACAGGCAATGGAGACCCAGTACTTC.

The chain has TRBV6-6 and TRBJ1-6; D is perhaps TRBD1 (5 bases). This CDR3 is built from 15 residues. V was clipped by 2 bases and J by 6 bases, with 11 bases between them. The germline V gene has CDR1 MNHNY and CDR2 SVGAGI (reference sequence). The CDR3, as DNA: TGTGCCAGCAGTTACGGCGGGGGAGGTAATTCACCCCTCCACTTT. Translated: CASSYGGGGNSPLHF.